The 23 T cell receptor beta chains below were found in one sample sequenced in a study of blood T cell repertoires in COVID-19. Method: immunoSEQ multiplex PCR; TCRdb's copy keeps in-frame clones and lacks some. The top ten clones hold more than 1.5% of a sample with a few hundred thousand clones, 88% of them seen once. The sample taken for sequencing was peripheral blood. The receptor source for this set is a man between 65 and 85 years old with acute or convalescent COVID-19.

This chain joins TRBV3-1 (or the pseudogene TRBV3-2) and TRBJ1-2; 7 bases map to TRBD1. Losses at the gene ends were 1 base for V and 6 bases for J; bases not matched to a gene: 5. The CDR3 consists of 14 residues. From germline, CDR1 is LGHDT and CDR2 YNNKEL (reference sequence). CDR3 amino acids: CASSQGTGVDGYTF. CDR3 coding DNA: TGTGCCAGCAGCCAAGGTACAGGGGTGGATGGCTACACCTTC.

The CDR3 bases are TGTGCCAGCAGTGAACGCGGGACGCCTACCTACGAGCAGTACTTC. Its protein product is CASSERGTPTYEQYF. This chain joins TRBV27 and TRBJ2-7; tentative D call: TRBD2 (6 bases). The V gene lost 5 bases and the J gene lost 2 bases, with 16 bases spanning the gap. Germline V lookup: CDR1 MNHEY, CDR2 SMNVEV (reference sequence). The CDR3 extends over 15 amino acids.

This clone appeared once. This chain links TRBV4-1 with TRBJ2-1; 10 positions match TRBD2. J gave up 5 bases and V 2 bases, and 9 bases lay outside the gene matches. Germline V gene data show CDR1 as MGHRA and CDR2 as YSYEKL. The CDR3 has 17 amino acids. The CDR3 sequence is CASSQKLAGTTNNEQFF. CDR3 nucleotide sequence: TGCGCCAGCAGCCAAAAACTAGCGGGGACAACTAACAATGAGCAGTTCTTC.

This chain links TRBV18 with TRBJ1-5; 7 positions agree with TRBD1. The CDR3 has 16 residues. CDR1 is KGHSH and CDR2 is LQKENI in the germline V gene. V gave up 3 bases and J gave up 2 bases; unmatched junction bases: 7. CDR3 DNA: TGTGCCAGCTCACCTTCCAGACAGGGCGGCAATCAGCCCCAGCATTTT. It translates to CASSPSRQGGNQPQHF.

The chain couples TRBV18 to TRBJ2-7; 8 bases are a match to TRBD1. The CDR3 loop spans 23 amino acids. V lost 4 bases and J lost 5; bases outside the gene matches: 34. Germline lookup yields CDR1 KGHSH and CDR2 LQKENI. CDR3 protein: CASSLLPVVLGSRGRIGLDEQYF. The CDR3 DNA sequence: TGTGCCAGCTCACTCCTCCCCGTAGTATTGGGATCCAGGGGGCGAATAGGGCTGGACGAGCAGTACTTC.

This clone was found once. The J gene is TRBJ2-7, the V gene TRBV14; 13 bases are shared with TRBD2. J gave up 4 bases and V 3 bases, and 6 bases lay outside the gene matches. This CDR3 contains 16 residues. Germline CDR1 is SGHDN and CDR2 is FVKESK. CDR3 nucleotides: TGTGCCAGCAGCCAGCCCGGGACTAGCGGGACGTACGAGCAGTACTTC. This encodes CASSQPGTSGTYEQYF. The whole variable domain, remainder taken from reference TRBV14 and TRBJ2-7, is EAGVTQFPSHSVIEKGQTVTLRCDPISGHDNLYWYRRVMGKEIKFLLHFVKESKQDESGMPNNRFLAERTGGTYSTLKVQPAELEDSGVYFCASSQPGTSGTYEQYFGPGTRLTVT.

Concerning this clone: The junction departs from germline at one end; a sequencing error may be responsible. The J gene is TRBJ2-2, the V gene TRBV6-6; possibly TRBD1 or TRBD2 for D (7 bases each). Germline CDR1 and CDR2: MNHNY and SVGAGI (reference sequence). The CDR3 covers 14 residues. The CDR3 is CARRGGSLSGELFF. The CDR3 DNA sequence: TGTGCCCGCAGGGGGGGGTCGTTATCCGGGGAGCTGTTTTTT.

Only one count was recorded for this clone. The chain carries TRBV27 and TRBJ1-1; D unclear. In germline, CDR1 is MNHEY, CDR2 SMNVEV (reference sequence). V lost 0 bases to trimming and J lost 0 bases, with 5 bases between them. The CDR3 spans 14 residues. The CDR3 DNA reads TGTGCCAGCAGTTTATCACACCTGAACACTGAAGCTTTCTTT. Its protein is CASSLSHLNTEAFF.

The chain uses TRBV18 and TRBJ1-6; 7 nucleotides match TRBD1. The trim removed 6 bases at V and 8 bases at J, leaving 10 bases unmatched. CDR3 length equals 15 residues. Per the germline V gene, CDR1 is KGHSH and CDR2 is LQKENI. The CDR3 nucleotides read TGTGCCAGCTCGCGGGACAGCAATTTCGATTCACCCCTCCACTTT. Its translation: CASSRDSNFDSPLHF.

The rearrangement links TRBV2 to TRBJ2-4; tentative D call: TRBD1 (5 bases). Looked up from germline, CDR1 is SNHLY and CDR2 is FYNNEI. V shed 5 bases and J shed 0 bases, with 14 bases lying between them. There are 16 residues in the CDR3. The CDR3 coding sequence is TGTGCCAGCAGTATTCAGGGAACTCTAGCCAAAAACATTCAGTACTTC. Residues: CASSIQGTLAKNIQYF.

The rearrangement joins TRBV20-1 to TRBJ2-7; possible D gene TRBD1, 5 bases. The V end was cut by 5 bases, the J end by 4 bases, with 9 bases between. Germline V gives CDR1 DFQATT, CDR2 SNEGSKA (reference sequence). The CDR3 consists of 11 residues. The CDR3 nucleotides are TGCAGTGCTGCGACAGAGTACGAGCAGTACTTC. Amino acids: CSAATEYEQYF.

The CDR3 sequence is CASSLARGYHEQYF. The CDR3, as DNA: TGCGCCAGCAGCTTGGCCCGGGGTTACCACGAGCAGTACTTC. The V and J genes are TRBV5-1 and TRBJ2-7; tentatively, D is TRBD2 (5 bases). Germline CDR1 reads SGHRS; CDR2 reads YFSETQ. The CDR3 is made up of 14 amino acids. V lost 0 bases and J 5 bases, leaving 12 bases between the germline ends.

J is TRBJ2-5 and V is TRBV11-1; the match to TRBD1 covers 7 bases. The CDR3 is made up of 13 amino acids. The germline gives CDR1 SGHAT, CDR2 FQDESV (reference sequence). V shed 7 bases and J 2 bases; nucleotides not matched to a gene: 4. The CDR3 is CASTGTEQETQYF. The CDR3 DNA sequence: TGTGCCAGCACCGGGACAGAGCAAGAGACCCAGTACTTC. The full variable domain, its missing parts supplied by reference TRBV11-1 and TRBJ2-5, is EAEVAQSPRYKITEKSQAVAFWCDPISGHATLYWYRQILGQGPELLVQFQDESVVDDSQLPKDRFSAERLKGVDSTLKIQPAELGDSAMYLCASTGTEQETQYFGPGTRLLVL.

This rearrangement joins TRBV5-8 to TRBJ2-3; 10 bases fit TRBD1. The CDR3 length is 15 residues. The trim removed 4 bases at V and 1 base at J, leaving 3 bases unmatched. Germline V gene data show CDR1 as SGHTS and CDR2 as YDEGEE. The DNA for the CDR3 is TGTGCCAGCAGCCCCGGACAGGGGGGCACAGATACGCAGTATTTT. Translating gives CASSPGQGGTDTQYF.

This sequence joins TRBV9 and TRBJ2-3; D might be TRBD2 (6 bases). The germline V gene encodes CDR1 SGDLS and CDR2 YYNGEE. V lost 4 bases and J 9 bases, leaving 15 bases between the germline ends. This CDR3 contains 13 residues. DNA of the CDR3: TGTGCCAGCAGCCTCCCTCTGGCGGGAACGCAGTATTTT. Amino acid sequence: CASSLPLAGTQYF.

The V gene is TRBV25-1, the J gene TRBJ1-4; tentatively, D is TRBD1 (6 bases). The V gene's germline CDR1 is MGHDK and CDR2 SYGVNS. The CDR3 sequence is 14 residues long. Trimming left V 6 bases short and J 8 bases short, with 16 bases between. The CDR3 loop is CASSERGGSEKLFF. The CDR3 DNA is TGTGCCAGCAGCGAGAGGGGGGGAAGCGAAAAACTGTTTTTT.

The V call is TRBV7-3, the J call TRBJ2-1; 13 nucleotides align to TRBD2. The V and J ends lost 4 bases and 0 bases, in that order; junction bases with no gene match: 3. This CDR3 spans 17 amino acids. Germline loops: CDR1 SGHTA, CDR2 FQGTGA. The CDR3 nucleotides are TGTGCCAGCAGCTCGACTAGCGGGAGGAGCTCCTACAATGAGCAGTTCTTC. It is translated as CASSSTSGRSSYNEQFF.

The chain has TRBV19 and TRBJ1-3; D remains unclear. CDR1 and CDR2 (germline): LNHDA, SQIVND (reference sequence). This CDR3 is 19 amino acids long. V dropped 6 bases and J dropped 2 bases, with 26 bases sitting between them. In nucleotides, the CDR3 is TGTGCCAGTAGCCCGACTGGTCCAAACCTTCTTTTGGCTGGAAACACCATATATTTT. Translated, it gives CASSPTGPNLLLAGNTIYF.

The chain's CDR3 is CASTSVGTGGTTDTQYF. The DNA for the CDR3 is TGTGCCAGCACCTCCGTTGGGACAGGGGGCACCACAGATACGCAGTATTTT. The J gene is TRBJ2-3, the V gene TRBV7-9; 12 nucleotides align to TRBD1. The length of the CDR3 is 17 residues. Germline V lookup: CDR1 SEHNR, CDR2 FQNEAQ (reference sequence). V shed 7 bases and J 2 bases; nucleotides not matched to a gene: 10.

CDR3 nucleotides: TGTGCCAGCAGCGTCTCAACAGGGGCCCCAGATACGCAGTATTTT. It translates to CASSVSTGAPDTQYF. This chain links TRBV9 with TRBJ2-3, with 7 bases that match TRBD1. CDR1 is SGDLS and CDR2 is YYNGEE in the germline V gene. The CDR3 consists of 15 residues. Trimming removed 2 bases from V and 4 bases from J; junction bases left unmatched: 7.

The chain combines TRBV5-5 with TRBJ1-6, with a tentative D call TRBD1 (6 bases). V lost 5 bases, J lost 1 base, and 7 bases lay in between. Germline V gene data show CDR1 as SGHKS and CDR2 as YYEKEE (reference sequence). The CDR3 extends over 14 amino acids. The CDR3 region is CASRQGSYNSPLHF. The DNA for the CDR3 is TGTGCCAGCAGACAGGGATCCTATAATTCACCCCTCCACTTT.

The chain employs TRBV7-9 and TRBJ2-7; D is possibly TRBD1 (6 bases). CDR1 and CDR2 from the germline V gene are SEHNR and FQNEAQ (reference sequence). V lost 6 bases and J lost 2, with 11 bases in between. The CDR3 covers 13 residues. The CDR3 reads CASRTGAAYEQYF. DNA for the CDR3: TGTGCCAGCAGGACAGGAGCCGCCTACGAGCAGTACTTC.

V gene TRBV24-1 combines with J gene TRBJ2-2; D gene uncertain. Germline V gene data show CDR1 as KGHDR and CDR2 as SFDVKD. This CDR3 has 15 amino acids. Trimming removed 1 base from V and 8 bases from J, with 13 bases in between. The CDR3 reads CATSDLTGLRGELFF. DNA of the CDR3: TGTGCCACCAGTGATTTAACTGGGTTGCGGGGGGAGCTGTTTTTT.